This T cell receptor beta chain was found in a study of early T cells in non-severe SARS-CoV-2 infection. The overall study: From unsorted whole blood, bulk RNA was sequenced, and the chains remained unpaired. Notes on the study in general: VDJdb matching skewed toward anti-spike CD8 responses, missing private and CD4 specificities.

Germline CDR1 reads SGHRS; CDR2 reads YFSETQ. Trimming shortened V by 3 bases and J by 6 bases, and 26 bases separated the two germline ends. The CDR3 is 18 amino acids. Attachment of unique molecular identifiers was made to individual cDNA molecules. TCRdb reanalysed the 5' RACE reads using MiXCR and keeps one entry per CDR3 protein. Among some 82,000 distinct CDR3 sequences, 5% to 7% were seen once, and the ten largest hold about 7.8%. On this clonotype itself: Its antigen is unknown.

This sequence was found in an adult who was a healthcare worker with PCR-confirmed SARS-CoV-2 infection or an uninfected control (not recorded which). V usage is TRBV5-1 and J usage is TRBJ2-3, with a tentative D call TRBD2 (7 bases). The specimen was whole blood. CDR3 sequence reads: CASSWGGASLSPADTQYF. DNA for the CDR3: TGCGCCAGCAGCTGGGGGGGCGCCAGCCTGTCCCCCGCTGATACGCAGTATTTT.